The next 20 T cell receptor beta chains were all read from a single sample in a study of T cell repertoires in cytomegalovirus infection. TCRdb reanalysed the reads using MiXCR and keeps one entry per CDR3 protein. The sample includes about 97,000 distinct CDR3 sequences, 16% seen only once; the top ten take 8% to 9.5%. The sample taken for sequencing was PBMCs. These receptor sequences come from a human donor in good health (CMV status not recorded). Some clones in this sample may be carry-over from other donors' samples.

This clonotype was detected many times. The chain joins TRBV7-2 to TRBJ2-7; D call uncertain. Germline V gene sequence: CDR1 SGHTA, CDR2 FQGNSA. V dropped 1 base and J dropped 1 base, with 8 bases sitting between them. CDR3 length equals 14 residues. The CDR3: CASSLGRGSYEQYF. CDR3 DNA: TGTGCCAGCAGCTTAGGGAGAGGTTCCTACGAGCAGTACTTC.

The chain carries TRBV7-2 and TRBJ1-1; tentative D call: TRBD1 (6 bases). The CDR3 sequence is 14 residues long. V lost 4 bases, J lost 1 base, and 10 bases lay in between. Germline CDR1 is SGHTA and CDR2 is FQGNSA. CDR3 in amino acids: CASSWDTENTEAFF. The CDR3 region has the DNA TGTGCCAGCAGCTGGGACACGGAGAACACTGAAGCTTTCTTT.

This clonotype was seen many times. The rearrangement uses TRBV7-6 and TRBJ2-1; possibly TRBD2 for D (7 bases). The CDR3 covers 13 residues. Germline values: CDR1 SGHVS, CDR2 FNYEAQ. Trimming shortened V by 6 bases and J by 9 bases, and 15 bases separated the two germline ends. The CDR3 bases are TGTGCCAGCAGTCGTAAGGGGGGGAGTGAGCAGTTCTTC. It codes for CASSRKGGSEQFF.

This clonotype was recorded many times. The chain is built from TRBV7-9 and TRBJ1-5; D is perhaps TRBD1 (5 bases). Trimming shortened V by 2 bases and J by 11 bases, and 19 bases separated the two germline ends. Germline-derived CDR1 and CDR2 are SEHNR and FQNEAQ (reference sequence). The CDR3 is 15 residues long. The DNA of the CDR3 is TGTGCCAGCAGCTTACAGGGTGGCCCGGGTTTCGCCCAGCATTTT. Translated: CASSLQGGPGFAQHF.

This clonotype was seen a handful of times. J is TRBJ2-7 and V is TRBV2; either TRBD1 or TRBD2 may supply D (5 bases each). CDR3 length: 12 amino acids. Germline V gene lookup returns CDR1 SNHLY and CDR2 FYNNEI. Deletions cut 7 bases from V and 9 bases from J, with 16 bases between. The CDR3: CASTPEDGTQYF. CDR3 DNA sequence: TGTGCCAGCACGCCCGAGGACGGGACGCAGTACTTC. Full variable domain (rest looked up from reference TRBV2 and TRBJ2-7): EPEVTQTPSHQVTQMGQEVILRCVPISNHLYFYWYRQILGQKVEFLVSFYNNEISEKSEIFDDQFSVERPDGSNFTLKIRSTKLEDSAMYFCASTPEDGTQYFGPGTRLTVT.

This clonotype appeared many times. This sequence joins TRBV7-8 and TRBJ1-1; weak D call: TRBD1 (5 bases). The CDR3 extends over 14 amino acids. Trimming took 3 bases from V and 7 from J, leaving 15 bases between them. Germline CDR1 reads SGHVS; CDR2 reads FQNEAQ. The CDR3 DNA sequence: TGTGCCAGCAGCTTCCGTCGGGGCGCAATTGAAGCTTTCTTT. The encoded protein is CASSFRRGAIEAFF.

CDR3 in DNA: TGCAGTGCTAGGGTGCGGGGCAGGGACAATGAGCAGTTCTTC. Residues: CSARVRGRDNEQFF. The rearrangement uses TRBV20-1 and TRBJ2-1, with D maybe TRBD2 (6 bases). With 3 bases removed from V and 5 bases from J, the gap between germline ends came to 14 bases. This CDR3 has 14 amino acids. The germline V gene encodes CDR1 DFQATT and CDR2 SNEGSKA (reference sequence).

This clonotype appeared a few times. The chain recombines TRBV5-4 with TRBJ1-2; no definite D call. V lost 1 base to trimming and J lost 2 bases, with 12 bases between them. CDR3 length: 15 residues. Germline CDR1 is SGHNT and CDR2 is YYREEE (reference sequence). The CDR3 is CASSLQPQSNYGYTF. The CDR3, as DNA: TGTGCCAGCAGCTTGCAGCCCCAATCAAACTATGGCTACACCTTC.

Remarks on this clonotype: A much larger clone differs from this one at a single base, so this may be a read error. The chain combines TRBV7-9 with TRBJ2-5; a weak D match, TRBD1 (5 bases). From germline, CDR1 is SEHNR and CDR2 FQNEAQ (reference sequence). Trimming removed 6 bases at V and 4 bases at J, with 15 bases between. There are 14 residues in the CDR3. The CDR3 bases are TGTGCCAGCAGACCGAGACAGAGAGGAGAGACCCAGTACTTC. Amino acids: CASRPRQRGETQYF. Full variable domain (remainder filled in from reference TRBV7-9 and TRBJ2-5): DTGVSQNPRHKITKRGQNVTFRCDPISEHNRLYWYRQTLGQGPEFLTYFQNEAQLEKSRLLSDRFSAERPKGSFSTLEIQRTEQGDSAMYLCASRPRQRGETQYFGPGTRLLVL.

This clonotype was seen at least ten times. The DNA of the CDR3 is TGTGCCAGCAGTAAAGGACGGATCTATGGCTACACCTTC. Protein sequence: CASSKGRIYGYTF. The V call is TRBV12-3 or TRBV12-4, the J call TRBJ1-2; D gene ambiguous. The CDR3 is 13 amino acids. The V and J ends lost 5 bases and 4 bases respectively, with 11 bases between them.

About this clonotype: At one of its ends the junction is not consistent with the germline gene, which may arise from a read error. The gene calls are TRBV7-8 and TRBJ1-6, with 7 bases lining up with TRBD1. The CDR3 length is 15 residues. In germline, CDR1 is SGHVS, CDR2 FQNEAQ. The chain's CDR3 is CDSSTAGGRDSPLHF. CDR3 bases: TGTGACAGCAGTACCGCAGGGGGTCGGGATTCACCCCTCCACTTT.

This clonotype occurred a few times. The chain's CDR3 is CASSPRDMAAEAFF. CDR3 coding DNA: TGTGCCAGCTCACCACGCGACATGGCAGCTGAAGCTTTCTTT. J is TRBJ1-1 and V is TRBV18; D is uncertain. Per the germline V gene, CDR1 is KGHSH and CDR2 is LQKENI. The CDR3 has 14 residues. V was trimmed by 1 base and J by 6 bases, leaving 12 bases between them.

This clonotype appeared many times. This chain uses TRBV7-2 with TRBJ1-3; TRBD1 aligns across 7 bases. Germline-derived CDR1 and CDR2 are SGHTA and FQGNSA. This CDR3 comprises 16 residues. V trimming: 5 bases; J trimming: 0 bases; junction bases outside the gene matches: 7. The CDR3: CASSTDRRRSGNTIYF. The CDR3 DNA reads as TGTGCCAGCAGCACGGACAGGCGACGCTCTGGAAACACCATATATTTT.

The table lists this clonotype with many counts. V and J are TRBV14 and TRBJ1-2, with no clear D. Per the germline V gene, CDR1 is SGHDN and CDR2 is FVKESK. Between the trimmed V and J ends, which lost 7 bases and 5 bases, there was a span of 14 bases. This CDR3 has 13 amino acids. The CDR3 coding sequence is TGTGCCAGCACTACAAGCTCGGGGTATGGCTACACCTTC. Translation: CASTTSSGYGYTF.

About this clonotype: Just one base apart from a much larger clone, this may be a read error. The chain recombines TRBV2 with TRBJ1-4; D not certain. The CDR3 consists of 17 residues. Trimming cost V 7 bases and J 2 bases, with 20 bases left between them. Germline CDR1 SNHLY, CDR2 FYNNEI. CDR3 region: CASTLRSPISTNEKLFF. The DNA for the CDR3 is TGTGCCAGCACCCTCAGATCTCCCATCTCGACTAATGAAAAACTGTTTTTT. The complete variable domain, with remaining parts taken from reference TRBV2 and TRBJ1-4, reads EPEVTQTPSHQVTQMGQEVILRCVPISNHLYFYWYRQILGQKVEFLVSFYNNEISEKSEIFDDQFSVERPDGSNFTLKIRSTKLEDSAMYFCASTLRSPISTNEKLFFGSGTQLSVL.

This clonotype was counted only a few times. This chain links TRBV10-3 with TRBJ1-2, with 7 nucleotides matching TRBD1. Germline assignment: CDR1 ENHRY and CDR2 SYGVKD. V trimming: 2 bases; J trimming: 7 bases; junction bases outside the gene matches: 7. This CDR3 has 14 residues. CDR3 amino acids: CAISEEEGASGYTF. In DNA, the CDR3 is TGTGCCATCAGTGAGGAGGAGGGGGCAAGTGGCTACACCTTC.

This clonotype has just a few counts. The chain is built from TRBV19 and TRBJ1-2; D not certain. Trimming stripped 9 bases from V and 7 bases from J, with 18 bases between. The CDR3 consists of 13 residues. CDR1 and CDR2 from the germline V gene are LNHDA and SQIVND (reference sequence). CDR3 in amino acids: CASNPRGFGGYTF. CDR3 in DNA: TGTGCCAGCAATCCTCGGGGTTTTGGTGGCTACACCTTC.

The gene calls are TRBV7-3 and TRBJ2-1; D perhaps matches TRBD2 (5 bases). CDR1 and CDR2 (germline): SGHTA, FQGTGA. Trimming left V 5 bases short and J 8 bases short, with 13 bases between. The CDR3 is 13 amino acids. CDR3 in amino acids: CASSPGPGDEQFF. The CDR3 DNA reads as TGTGCCAGCAGCCCCGGACCCGGGGATGAGCAGTTCTTC.

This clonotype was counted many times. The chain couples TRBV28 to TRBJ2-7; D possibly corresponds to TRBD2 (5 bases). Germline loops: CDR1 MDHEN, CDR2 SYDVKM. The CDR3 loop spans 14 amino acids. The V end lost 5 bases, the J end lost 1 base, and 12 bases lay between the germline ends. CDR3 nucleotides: TGTGCCAGCAGTCCTACCCGGGGATCCTACGAGCAGTACTTC. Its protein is CASSPTRGSYEQYF.

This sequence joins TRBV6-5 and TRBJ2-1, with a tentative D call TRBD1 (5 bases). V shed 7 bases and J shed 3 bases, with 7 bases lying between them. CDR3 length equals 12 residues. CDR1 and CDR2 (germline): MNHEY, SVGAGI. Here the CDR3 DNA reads TGTGCCAGCACAGGGAACTACAATGAGCAGTTCTTC. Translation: CASTGNYNEQFF.